Each of the 16 T cell receptor beta chains below was sequenced from the same sample in a study of technical replicates of blood from a few donors. Sequencing used immunoSEQ multiplex PCR; TCRdb keeps in-frame clones, though not all of them. The sample has more than 9,500 clones, 85% to 95% seen once. Sequencing used PBMCs. The receptors shown here come from a human donor in good health.

The rearrangement joins TRBV7-9 to TRBJ1-5, with a weak D call TRBD1 (6 bases). V lost 1 base and J lost 4, with 8 bases in between. The CDR3 runs to 14 residues. Germline V lookup: CDR1 SEHNR, CDR2 FQNEAQ (reference sequence). The CDR3 bases are TGTGCCAGCAGCTTAGGGGACAAAAATCAGCCCCAGCATTTT. Amino acid sequence: CASSLGDKNQPQHF. The complete variable domain, with remaining parts taken from reference TRBV7-9 and TRBJ1-5, reads DTGVSQNPRHKITKRGQNVTFRCDPISEHNRLYWYRQTLGQGPEFLTYFQNEAQLEKSRLLSDRFSAERPKGSFSTLEIQRTEQGDSAMYLCASSLGDKNQPQHFGDGTRLSIL.

J is TRBJ2-5 and V is TRBV2, with 9 bases fitting TRBD1. The CDR3 runs to 14 residues. The V segment lost 10 bases and the J segment 7 bases; nucleotides outside the gene matches: 13. The germline V gene has CDR1 SNHLY and CDR2 FYNNEI. As DNA, the CDR3 is TGTGCCACCACAGGGGGCTTGGGAGGTGGGACCCAGTACTTC. Translating it yields CATTGGLGGGTQYF.

This clone was observed once. The chain combines TRBV11-2 with TRBJ1-4, with D maybe TRBD1 (5 bases). Germline CDR1 reads SGHAT; CDR2 reads FQNNGV. The CDR3 runs 12 residues. V lost 3 bases, J lost 12 bases, and 11 bases lay in between. CDR3 protein: CASSFGKGELFF. The CDR3 coding sequence is TGTGCCAGCAGCTTCGGCAAAGGGGAACTGTTTTTT.

The chain is built from TRBV2 and TRBJ2-3; 7 nucleotides line up with TRBD2. This CDR3 has 13 residues. Germline trimming cut 11 bases from V and 1 base from J; bases unmatched to any gene: 6. The germline V gene encodes CDR1 SNHLY and CDR2 FYNNEI. CDR3 in amino acids: CAGGRGGTDTQYF. The CDR3 DNA follows: TGTGCCGGGGGGAGGGGTGGCACAGATACGCAGTATTTT.

The CDR3 DNA sequence: TGTGCCGGGACAAATTCACCCCTCCACTTT. Encoded protein: CAGTNSPLHF. The chain combines TRBV25-1 with TRBJ1-6; TRBD1 is a possible D gene (6 bases). V lost 11 bases, J lost 7 bases, and 6 bases lay in between. Per the germline V gene, CDR1 is MGHDK and CDR2 is SYGVNS. The CDR3 sequence is 10 residues long.

This chain links TRBV9 with TRBJ2-7, with 13 bases identical to TRBD2. The CDR3 length is 14 residues. J was trimmed by 4 bases and V by 3 bases; bases with no gene match: 1. In germline, CDR1 is SGDLS, CDR2 YYNGEE. DNA of the CDR3: TGTGCCAGCAGCGAGGGACTAGCGGGGTACGAGCAGTACTTC. Its translation is CASSEGLAGYEQYF.

V gene TRBV5-1 combines with J gene TRBJ2-5; 8 bases agree with TRBD1. Trimming took 2 bases from V and 4 from J; bases not matched to a gene: 4. Germline CDR1 reads SGHRS; CDR2 reads YFSETQ. This CDR3 region has 14 residues. The CDR3 region has the DNA TGCGCCAGCAGCTTCGACAGGGGAGGAGAGACCCAGTACTTC. As protein: CASSFDRGGETQYF.

CDR3: CAISEEGAGQTGAYEQYF. The CDR3 DNA reads TGTGCCATCAGTGAGGAGGGTGCCGGGCAAACAGGGGCCTACGAGCAGTACTTC. V usage is TRBV10-3 and J usage is TRBJ2-7, with TRBD1 identical over 7 bases. The V gene end was trimmed by 2 bases and the J gene end by 2 bases; junction bases not matched to a gene: 15. There are 18 residues in the CDR3. CDR1 ENHRY and CDR2 SYGVKD come from the germline V gene.

This chain joins TRBV6-1 and TRBJ1-1, with TRBD1 matching 7 bases. In germline, CDR1 is MNHNS, CDR2 SASEGT. The CDR3 runs 15 residues. CDR3 bases: TGTGCGAGTTCCCCCGCAGGGGGTGGGAACACTGAAGCTTTCTTT. Translated: CASSPAGGGNTEAFF.

The rearrangement uses TRBV9 and TRBJ2-1; 13 positions agree with TRBD2. This CDR3 spans 15 amino acids. CDR1 and CDR2 (germline): SGDLS, YYNGEE. Trimming at V came to 4 bases and at J to 6 bases, leaving 4 bases not matched to a gene. The CDR3 DNA is TGTGCCAGCAGCCTAGGGACTAGCGGGGTCAATGAGCAGTTCTTC. It translates to CASSLGTSGVNEQFF.

The chain is built from TRBV15 and TRBJ2-3; D is perhaps TRBD1 (6 bases). Germline values: CDR1 LNHNV, CDR2 YYDKDF (reference sequence). The V end was cut by 7 bases, the J end by 1 base, with 15 bases between. The CDR3 has 15 amino acids. This chain's CDR3 is CATTSGTHRTDTQYF. Here the CDR3 DNA reads TGTGCCACCACCTCGGGGACACATCGCACAGATACGCAGTATTTT.

This chain links TRBV7-9 with TRBJ1-2, with unresolved D. Germline V gives CDR1 SEHNR, CDR2 FQNEAQ (reference sequence). The CDR3 totals 12 residues. The V gene lost 4 bases and the J gene lost 6 bases, with 9 bases spanning the gap. In nucleotides, the CDR3 is TGTGCCAGCAGCTCGCCGCGGGATGGCTACACCTTC. It specifies CASSSPRDGYTF. Filled out from reference TRBV7-9 and TRBJ1-2, the complete variable domain reads DTGVSQNPRHKITKRGQNVTFRCDPISEHNRLYWYRQTLGQGPEFLTYFQNEAQLEKSRLLSDRFSAERPKGSFSTLEIQRTEQGDSAMYLCASSSPRDGYTFGSGTRLTVV.

The rearrangement joins TRBV6-5 to TRBJ1-5, with TRBD1 matching 8 bases. V shed 6 bases and J 4 bases; nucleotides not matched to a gene: 8. The CDR3 totals 15 residues. The germline V gene encodes CDR1 MNHEY and CDR2 SVGAGI. This chain's CDR3 is CASSLQGGENQPQHF. CDR3 in DNA: TGTGCCAGCAGCTTACAGGGGGGAGAGAATCAGCCCCAGCATTTT.

The rearrangement joins TRBV7-9 to TRBJ1-4; TRBD1 agrees at 10 bases. CDR1 and CDR2 from the germline V gene are SEHNR and FQNEAQ (reference sequence). The CDR3 consists of 15 residues. V dropped 3 bases and J dropped 7; count of bases not matched to a gene: 5. The CDR3: CASSFGTGEGEKLFF. In DNA form, the CDR3 reads TGTGCCAGCAGCTTCGGGACAGGGGAGGGTGAAAAACTGTTTTTT.

The chain combines TRBV30 with TRBJ1-3; perhaps TRBD1 as D (5 bases). The germline V and J ends were trimmed by 5 bases and 0 bases, with 14 bases remaining between them. CDR3 length equals 15 residues. Germline-derived CDR1 and CDR2 are GTSNPN and SVGIG (reference sequence). The CDR3 DNA sequence: TGTGCCTGGGAGGGACTTGTGAGCTCTGGAAACACCATATATTTT. This translates into CAWEGLVSSGNTIYF.

This chain links TRBV7-2 with TRBJ2-2; possible D gene TRBD2, 6 bases. CDR3 length equals 15 residues. Deletions cut 5 bases from V and 4 bases from J, with 14 bases between. Germline V gene lookup returns CDR1 SGHTA and CDR2 FQGNSA. CDR3 DNA: TGTGCCAGCAGCGACAGACGGGAGCTCACCGGGGAGCTGTTTTTT. Translating it yields CASSDRRELTGELFF.